This entry lists 27 T cell receptor beta chains sequenced from one sample in a study of cytomegalovirus exposure and HLA in healthy donors. Use of 60 Vbeta and 13 Jbeta primers characterized the PCR. Profiled with immunoSEQ multiplex PCR; TCRdb holds only in-frame clones, not every one. Among tens of thousands of clones listed, 70% to 80% were seen once. Sequencing was performed on PBMCs. These receptors originate from a woman aged 40 to 50 in good health and CMV-seropositive.

V gene TRBV7-2 combines with J gene TRBJ2-3, with TRBD2 as a possible D gene (5 bases). Per the germline V gene, CDR1 is SGHTA and CDR2 is FQGNSA. V shed 2 bases and J shed 1 base, with 7 bases lying between them. The CDR3 is 14 residues long. CDR3 sequence reads: CASSLRRGTDTQYF. The CDR3 nucleotides are TGTGCCAGCAGCTTAAGGCGGGGCACAGATACGCAGTATTTT.

Concerning this clone: An end of the junction differs from the germline gene, which may be a read error. The CDR3 sequence: CSSSSWTSGRGF. In DNA form, the CDR3 reads TGTTCCAGCAGCTCCTGGACTAGCGGGAGGGGGTTT. The chain couples TRBV7-9 to TRBJ2-3, with TRBD2 matching 15 bases. The CDR3 runs to 12 residues. Germline V CDR1 and CDR2: SEHNR, FQNEAQ (reference sequence). Complete variable domain (other parts from reference TRBV7-9 and TRBJ2-3): DTGVSQNPRHKITKRGQNVTFRCDPISEHNRLYWYRQTLGQGPEFLTYFQNEAQLEKSRLLSDRFSAERPKGSFSTLEIQRTEQGDSAMYLCSSSSWTSGRGFGPGTRLTVL.

A remark on this clone: Other DNA sequences of this sample code for an identical CDR3. V usage is TRBV7-2 and J usage is TRBJ1-1; 7 bases map to TRBD1. The CDR3 is 15 residues long. Germline V lookup: CDR1 SGHTA, CDR2 FQGNSA. J gave up 2 bases and V 1 base, and 4 bases lay outside the gene matches. CDR3 DNA: TGTGCCAGCAGCTTAGGCCAGGGGGGAAACACTGAAGCTTTCTTT. It is translated as CASSLGQGGNTEAFF.

V and J are TRBV28 and TRBJ2-5; TRBD1 aligns across 8 bases. V lost 5 bases, J lost 5 bases, and 10 bases stayed unmatched. The CDR3 is 15 amino acids. Germline loops: CDR1 MDHEN, CDR2 SYDVKM. CDR3 amino acids: CASSADRGLLETQYF. CDR3 sequence (DNA): TGTGCCAGCAGTGCAGACAGGGGACTGCTGGAGACCCAGTACTTC.

V and J are TRBV18 and TRBJ2-5, with D possibly matching TRBD1 (6 bases). This CDR3 spans 14 amino acids. The V end was cut by 5 bases, the J end by 1 base, with 11 bases between. In germline, CDR1 is KGHSH, CDR2 LQKENI. In nucleotides, the CDR3 is TGTGCCAGCTCAACCCTGGACAGCCAAGAGACCCAGTACTTC. Protein: CASSTLDSQETQYF.

The CDR3 region has the DNA TGTGCCAGCAGTTCGACAACTATTACAGGTTCCTATGGCTACACCTTC. Its protein product is CASSSTTITGSYGYTF. The chain recombines TRBV28 with TRBJ1-2; TRBD1 might be the D (5 bases). The CDR3 has 16 residues. Germline values: CDR1 MDHEN, CDR2 SYDVKM. The V end was cut by 4 bases, the J end by 4 bases, with 19 bases between.

This clone was detected only once. This chain uses TRBV29-1 with TRBJ2-5; 8 bases are shared with TRBD1. Trimming at V came to 6 bases and at J to 3 bases, leaving 3 bases not matched to a gene. The CDR3 has 12 residues. CDR1 is SQVTM, CDR2 ANQGSEA, per germline. The CDR3 reads CSVQTGEETQYF. Here the CDR3 DNA reads TGCAGCGTCCAGACAGGGGAAGAGACCCAGTACTTC.

The rearrangement joins TRBV7-2 to TRBJ1-1, with D possibly TRBD1 on 6 matching bases. CDR1 SGHTA and CDR2 FQGNSA come from the germline V gene. This CDR3 region has 15 residues. The V and J ends lost 1 base and 4 bases respectively, with 13 bases between them. DNA of the CDR3: TGTGCCAGCAGCTTAGATTCGGGGGGCGCCACTGAAGCTTTCTTT. Translating gives CASSLDSGGATEAFF.

The chain uses TRBV5-1 and TRBJ1-1; 9 bases map to TRBD1. Per germline, CDR1 SGHRS and CDR2 YFSETQ. There are 14 residues in the CDR3. V lost 4 bases to trimming and J lost 4 bases; unmatched junction nucleotides: 5. CDR3 nucleotide sequence: TGCGCCAGCAGCGATACAGGGGGCACCACTGAAGCTTTCTTT. Residues: CASSDTGGTTEAFF.

The chain uses TRBV5-1 and TRBJ1-1; 11 bases fit TRBD1. J was trimmed by 4 bases and V by 0 bases; bases with no gene match: 2. Germline V CDR1 and CDR2: SGHRS, YFSETQ. This CDR3 comprises 15 residues. This chain's CDR3 is CASSLAGTGGTEAFF. The CDR3 DNA sequence: TGCGCCAGCAGCTTGGCCGGGACAGGGGGCACTGAAGCTTTCTTT.

This clone appeared a single time. This chain links TRBV30 with TRBJ1-1; possible D gene TRBD1, 5 bases. The CDR3 extends over 15 amino acids. The germline V gene has CDR1 GTSNPN and CDR2 SVGIG (reference sequence). The V end lost 4 bases, the J end lost 4 bases, and 19 bases lay between the germline ends. CDR3 amino acids: CAWKGYVSRGTEAFF. The CDR3 DNA sequence: TGTGCCTGGAAGGGGTATGTCTCTCGCGGCACTGAAGCTTTCTTT.

This clone was found a few times. The rearrangement joins TRBV30 to TRBJ1-5; D is unclear. Trimming removed 3 bases at V and 9 bases at J, with 12 bases between. CDR3 length: 12 residues. Germline-derived CDR1 and CDR2 are GTSNPN and SVGIG (reference sequence). Here the CDR3 DNA reads TGTGCCTGGAGCCGCTCCTCGGGGCCCCAGCATTTT. Protein product: CAWSRSSGPQHF. Based on the CDR3 plus reference TRBV30 and TRBJ1-5, the full variable domain is SQTIHQWPATLVQPVGSPLSLECTVEGTSNPNLYWYRQAAGRGLQLLFYSVGIGQISSEVPQNLSASRPQDRQFILSSKKLLLSDSGFYLCAWSRSSGPQHFGDGTRLSIL.

The chain has TRBV18 and TRBJ2-1; TRBD2 agrees at 13 bases. The V segment lost 3 bases and the J segment 5 bases; nucleotides outside the gene matches: 4. CDR1 and CDR2 (germline): KGHSH, LQKENI. The CDR3 has 16 residues. The CDR3 region is CASSPQTSGGNNEQFF. The CDR3, as DNA: TGTGCCAGCTCACCTCAGACTAGCGGGGGGAACAATGAGCAGTTCTTC.

The chain has TRBV27 and TRBJ2-5, with D maybe TRBD1 (5 bases). Looked up from germline, CDR1 is MNHEY and CDR2 is SMNVEV (reference sequence). Deletions cut 4 bases from V and 1 base from J, with 13 bases between. The CDR3 runs to 15 residues. The CDR3, as DNA: TGTGCCAGCAGTTATGCAGGGTTGTCCCAAGAGACCCAGTACTTC. Protein sequence: CASSYAGLSQETQYF.

The chain employs TRBV5-6 and TRBJ1-1; D gene unclear. The germline gives CDR1 SGHDT, CDR2 YYEEEE. V was clipped by 4 bases and J by 1 base, with 14 bases between them. CDR3 length: 15 residues. CDR3 amino acids: CASSPMSRPNTEAFF. The CDR3 DNA sequence: TGTGCCAGCAGCCCGATGTCGAGGCCGAACACTGAAGCTTTCTTT.

This sequence joins TRBV29-1 and TRBJ1-2; TRBD1 matches at 8 bases. The germline V gene encodes CDR1 SQVTM and CDR2 ANQGSEA. With V trimmed by 4 bases and J by 4 bases, 5 bases remained unmatched. The CDR3 runs to 13 residues. This CDR3 reads CSVGGTGGYGYTF. The CDR3, as DNA: TGCAGCGTTGGGGGCACAGGGGGCTATGGCTACACCTTC.

This chain joins TRBV13 and TRBJ2-7, with D unclear. The CDR3 extends over 12 amino acids. Germline V gene data show CDR1 as PRHDT and CDR2 as FYEKMQ (reference sequence). The V and J ends lost 5 bases and 2 bases respectively, with 7 bases between them. The chain's CDR3 is CASSLSPYEQYF. CDR3 in DNA: TGTGCCAGCAGCCTGAGCCCCTACGAGCAGTACTTC.

The V and J genes are TRBV19 and TRBJ2-1; 10 bases are a match to TRBD2. The CDR3 contains 14 residues. CDR1 and CDR2 (germline): LNHDA, SQIVND (reference sequence). The ends lost 5 bases at V and 2 bases at J; junction bases unmatched: 0. The CDR3 DNA follows: TGTGCCAGTAGTCTAGCGGGAGCCTACAATGAGCAGTTCTTC. It encodes CASSLAGAYNEQFF.

The V gene is TRBV2, the J gene TRBJ1-4; D possibly corresponds to TRBD1 (5 bases). V dropped 7 bases and J dropped 6 bases, with 18 bases sitting between them. Germline V gene sequence: CDR1 SNHLY, CDR2 FYNNEI. The CDR3 is made up of 15 amino acids. The CDR3 DNA reads as TGTGCCAGCATTTTCGGGGGAGAGCTCCATGAAAAACTGTTTTTT. This translates into CASIFGGELHEKLFF.

This clone has more than one count but fewer than ten. The rearrangement uses TRBV6-1 and TRBJ1-5, with 8 nucleotides matching TRBD1. Germline CDR1 reads MNHNS; CDR2 reads SASEGT. The CDR3 sequence is 15 residues long. J lost 0 bases, V lost 6 bases, and 4 bases had no gene match. DNA for the CDR3: TGTGCCAGCAGCACAGGGGGTCCTAGCAATCAGCCCCAGCATTTT. It yields the protein CASSTGGPSNQPQHF.

V and J are TRBV5-1 and TRBJ2-3; possibly TRBD2 for D (8 bases). Germline V gene sequence: CDR1 SGHRS, CDR2 YFSETQ. This CDR3 comprises 17 residues. The germline V and J ends were trimmed by 0 bases and 2 bases, with 16 bases remaining between them. As DNA, the CDR3 is TGCGCCAGCAGCTTGGGACAGGGACTAGACTTCACAGATACGCAGTATTTT. Protein sequence: CASSLGQGLDFTDTQYF.

The chain has TRBV5-1 and TRBJ1-1, with D unclear. The CDR3 is 13 amino acids. Trimming removed 5 bases at V and 5 bases at J, with 13 bases between. CDR1 is SGHRS, CDR2 YFSETQ, per germline. The CDR3 reads CASSPSGRTEAFF. As DNA, the CDR3 is TGCGCCAGCAGTCCCTCAGGCAGAACTGAAGCTTTCTTT.

J is TRBJ1-2 and V is TRBV7-9; maybe TRBD1 (5 bases). Trimming left V 2 bases short and J 4 bases short, with 11 bases between. Germline V lookup: CDR1 SEHNR, CDR2 FQNEAQ (reference sequence). This CDR3 region has 14 residues. For the CDR3, the DNA is TGTGCCAGCAGCTTACCAGGGATACTCTATGGCTACACCTTC. This gives the protein CASSLPGILYGYTF.

The gene calls are TRBV30 and TRBJ2-3; 10 nucleotides line up with TRBD2. After removal of 5 bases from V and 6 bases from J, the junction contained 8 bases not matched to a gene. The CDR3 consists of 14 residues. Germline CDR1 GTSNPN, CDR2 SVGIG (reference sequence). The CDR3 here is CAWESGRAGDTQYF. CDR3 DNA: TGTGCCTGGGAGAGCGGGAGGGCCGGGGATACGCAGTATTTT.

The J gene is TRBJ2-5, the V gene TRBV2, with 8 bases matching TRBD2. J lost 5 bases, V lost 7 bases, and 6 bases had no gene match. The CDR3 spans 13 residues. The germline V gene has CDR1 SNHLY and CDR2 FYNNEI. This CDR3 reads CASMTTSVETQYF. The CDR3 bases are TGTGCCAGCATGACGACTAGCGTGGAGACCCAGTACTTC.

The chain links TRBV7-9 to TRBJ2-7; no reliable D call. The V gene's germline CDR1 is SEHNR and CDR2 FQNEAQ (reference sequence). Trimming removed 9 bases from V and 6 bases from J, with 12 bases in between. There are 11 residues in the CDR3. The CDR3 protein is CASERSGEQYF. Here the CDR3 DNA reads TGTGCCAGTGAGAGGTCTGGCGAGCAGTACTTC.

The J gene is TRBJ2-1, the V gene TRBV18, with a tentative D call TRBD1 (6 bases). Germline assignment: CDR1 KGHSH and CDR2 LQKENI. Trimming took 3 bases from V and 3 from J, leaving 12 bases between them. CDR3 length: 15 residues. CDR3 sequence reads: CASSPVGQIYNEQFF. Written as DNA, the CDR3 is TGTGCCAGCTCACCGGTTGGACAGATCTACAATGAGCAGTTCTTC.